These T cell receptor beta chains were read from a single sample in a study of blood T cell repertoires in COVID-19. Method: immunoSEQ multiplex PCR; TCRdb's copy keeps in-frame clones and lacks some. The repertoire holds 60,000 to 95,000 clones, with approximately 79% as singletons. Sequencing was carried out using peripheral blood. The origin of the receptors is a human donor with acute or convalescent COVID-19. The donor label of this sample is uncertain. Each CDR3 is given with its conserved first and last residue. D genes are given only for firm matches. Not every row has a clone size; where given, it reads once, few, many or a size class.

CDR3 DNA | CDR3 protein | V gene | D gene | clone size | J gene
TGTGCCAGCAGACTGGGACAGGGCACCGGGGAGCTGTTTTTT | CASRLGQGTGELFF | TRBV13 | TRBD1 | . | TRBJ2-2
TGTGCCAGCAACCTCATCGGGGAGACCCAGTACTTC | CASNLIGETQYF | TRBV12-3/TRBV12-4 | . | . | TRBJ2-5
TGTGCCATCAGTGAGTGGGGAGGAGACACTGAAGCTTTCTTT | CAISEWGGDTEAFF | TRBV10-3 | . | once | TRBJ1-1
TGTGCCAGCAGCTTCAAGGCAGGGGTCACTGAAGCTTTCTTT | CASSFKAGVTEAFF | TRBV7-2 | . | . | TRBJ1-1
TGTGCCAGCAGCTTAAGTGGACTCGTCGGTAATGAGCAGTTCTTC | CASSLSGLVGNEQFF | TRBV7-8 | . | once | TRBJ2-1
TGTGCCAGCAGGCGGACAGGGTCAGAGACCCAGTACTTC | CASRRTGSETQYF | TRBV5-5 | TRBD1 | . | TRBJ2-5
TGTGCCTGCGTGGGACAACTCAATCAGCCCCAGCATTTT | CACVGQLNQPQHF | TRBV30 | . | . | TRBJ1-5
TGTGCCAGCGGACAGGGAAGTTATTCACCCCTCCACTTT | CASGQGSYSPLHF | TRBV11-1 | TRBD1 | . | TRBJ1-6
TGTGCCAGCAGCTTGACTAGCGGGGCATACAATGAGCAGTTCTTC | CASSLTSGAYNEQFF | TRBV5-4 | TRBD2 | . | TRBJ2-1
TGTGCCACCAGCAGAGAGGAGGGATATGCCGAGCAGTACTTC | CATSREEGYAEQYF | TRBV15 | . | . | TRBJ2-7
TGTGCCAGCAGCTTGCAGGGTCCTAATTCACCCCTCCACTTT | CASSLQGPNSPLHF | TRBV5-4 | . | . | TRBJ1-6
TGTGCCAGCAAGGGGGGCAGGGGGCTGGGCACTGAAGCTTTCTTT | CASKGGRGLGTEAFF | TRBV2 | TRBD1 | . | TRBJ1-1
TGTGCCAGCAGCGAGGGGGTTTCCCCCTCTGGGGCCAACGTCCTGACTTTC | CASSEGVSPSGANVLTF | TRBV11-2 | . | few | TRBJ2-6
TGTGCCAGCAGTGACGTAGCGGACACTGAAGCTTTCTTT | CASSDVADTEAFF | TRBV2 | . | few | TRBJ1-1
TGTGCCAGCTCACCTCAGGGGGTTGCTGGAAACACCATATATTTT | CASSPQGVAGNTIYF | TRBV18 | TRBD1 | . | TRBJ1-3
TGTGCCAGCAGCTTAAACCGGGGGTTGGGCACCGGGGAGCTGTTTTTT | CASSLNRGLGTGELFF | TRBV7-3 | . | once | TRBJ2-2
TGTGCCAGCAGCCAAGATGCCGGGAGTGGGGGTAACTATGGCTACACCTTC | CASSQDAGSGGNYGYTF | TRBV3-1/TRBV3-2 | . | . | TRBJ1-2
TGTGCCAGCCGGGGAGGGCAAGAGACCCAGTACTTC | CASRGGQETQYF | TRBV6-5 | TRBD2 | . | TRBJ2-5
TGTGCCAGCAGTGAGTTAGGACGGGGACAGCTTAACACTGAAGCTTTCTTT | CASSELGRGQLNTEAFF | TRBV6-4 | TRBD1 | . | TRBJ1-1
TGCGCCAGCAGCTTGGGACAGGGGGCCGATACGCAGTATTTT | CASSLGQGADTQYF | TRBV5-1 | TRBD1 | . | TRBJ2-3
TGCGCCAGCAGCTCGGGGGGGACGTACACCGGGGAGCTGTTTTTT | CASSSGGTYTGELFF | TRBV5-1 | TRBD2 | . | TRBJ2-2
TGCGCCAGCAGCGTGACAGGCGAAAAGACCGGGGAGCTGTTTTTT | CASSVTGEKTGELFF | TRBV5-1 | . | few | TRBJ2-2
TGTGCCAGCAGCGTAGACCCCGACAGGCCGAACACTGAAGCTTTCTTT | CASSVDPDRPNTEAFF | TRBV9 | . | . | TRBJ1-1
TGTGCCAGCAGCTTACCCCGGGTAGCGGGAGGGTACACAGATACGCAGTATTTT | CASSLPRVAGGYTDTQYF | TRBV7-8 | TRBD2 | . | TRBJ2-3
TGTGCCAGCAGTTACTTACAGGGCCAAGAGACCCAGTACTTC | CASSYLQGQETQYF | TRBV6-5 | . | . | TRBJ2-5
TGTGCCAGCAGCCCGCCGGGGAGGCCAGGCTACACCTTC | CASSPPGRPGYTF | TRBV7-2 | . | few | TRBJ1-2
TGTGCCAGCAGAGTGACAGGGATCTATTCACCCCTCCACTTT | CASRVTGIYSPLHF | TRBV2 | TRBD1 | few | TRBJ1-6